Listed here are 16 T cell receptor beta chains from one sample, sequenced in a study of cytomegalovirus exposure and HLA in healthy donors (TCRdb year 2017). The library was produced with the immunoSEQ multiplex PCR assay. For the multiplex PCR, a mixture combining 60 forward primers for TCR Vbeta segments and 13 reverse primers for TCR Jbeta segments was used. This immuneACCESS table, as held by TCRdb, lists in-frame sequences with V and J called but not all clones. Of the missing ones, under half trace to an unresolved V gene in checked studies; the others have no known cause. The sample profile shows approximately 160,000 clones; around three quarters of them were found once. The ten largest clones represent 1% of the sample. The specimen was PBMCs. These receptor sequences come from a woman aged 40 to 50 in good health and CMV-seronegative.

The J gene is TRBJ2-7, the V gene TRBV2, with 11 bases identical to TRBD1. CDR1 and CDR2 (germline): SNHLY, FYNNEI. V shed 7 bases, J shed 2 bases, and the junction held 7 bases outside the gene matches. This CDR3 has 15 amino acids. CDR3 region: CASKGGGQGAYEQYF. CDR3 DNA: TGTGCCAGCAAGGGGGGGGGACAGGGGGCCTACGAGCAGTACTTC.

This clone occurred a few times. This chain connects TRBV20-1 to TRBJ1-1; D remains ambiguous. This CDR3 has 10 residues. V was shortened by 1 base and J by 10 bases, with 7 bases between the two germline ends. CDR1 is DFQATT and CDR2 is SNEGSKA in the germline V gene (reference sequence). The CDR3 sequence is CSARGAGAFF. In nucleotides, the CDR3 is TGCAGTGCTAGAGGAGCGGGAGCTTTCTTT.

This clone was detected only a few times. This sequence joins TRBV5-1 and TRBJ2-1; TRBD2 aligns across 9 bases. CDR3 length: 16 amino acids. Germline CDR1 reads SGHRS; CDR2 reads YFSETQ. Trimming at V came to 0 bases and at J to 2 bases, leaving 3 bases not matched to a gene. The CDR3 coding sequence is TGCGCCAGCAGCTTGGACCTAGCGGGGACCTACAATGAGCAGTTCTTC. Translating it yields CASSLDLAGTYNEQFF.

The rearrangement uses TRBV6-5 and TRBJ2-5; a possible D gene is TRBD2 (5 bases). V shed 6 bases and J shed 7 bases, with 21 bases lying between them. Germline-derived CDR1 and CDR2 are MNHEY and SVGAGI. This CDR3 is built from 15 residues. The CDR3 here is CASSQGGPQSGTQYF. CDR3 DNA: TGTGCCAGCAGCCAAGGCGGGCCCCAAAGTGGGACCCAGTACTTC.

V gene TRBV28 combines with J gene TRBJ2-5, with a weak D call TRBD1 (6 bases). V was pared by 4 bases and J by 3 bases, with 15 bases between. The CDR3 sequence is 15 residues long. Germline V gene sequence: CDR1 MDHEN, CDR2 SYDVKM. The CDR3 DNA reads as TGTGCCAGCAGTTCCGCCGCGGCAGGGGAAGAGACCCAGTACTTC. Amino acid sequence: CASSSAAAGEETQYF.

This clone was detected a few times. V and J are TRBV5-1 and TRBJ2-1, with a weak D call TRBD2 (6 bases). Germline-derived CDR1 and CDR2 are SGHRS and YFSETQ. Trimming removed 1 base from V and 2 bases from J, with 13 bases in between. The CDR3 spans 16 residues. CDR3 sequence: CASSLLTGGTYNEQFF. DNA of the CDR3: TGCGCCAGCAGCTTGCTGACCGGCGGGACCTACAATGAGCAGTTCTTC.

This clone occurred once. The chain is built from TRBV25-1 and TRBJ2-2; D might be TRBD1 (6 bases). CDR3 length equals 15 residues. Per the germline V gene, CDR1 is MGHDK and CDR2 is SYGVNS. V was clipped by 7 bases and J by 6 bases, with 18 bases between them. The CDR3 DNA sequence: TGTGCCAGCACCGAACGGGGACCAGGGGCCGGGGAGCTGTTTTTT. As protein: CASTERGPGAGELFF.

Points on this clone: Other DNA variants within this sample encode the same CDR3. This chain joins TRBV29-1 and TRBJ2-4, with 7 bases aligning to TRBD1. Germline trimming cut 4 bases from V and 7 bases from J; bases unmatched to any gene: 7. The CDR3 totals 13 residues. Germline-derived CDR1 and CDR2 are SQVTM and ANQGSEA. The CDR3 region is CSVGGGNKNIQYF. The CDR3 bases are TGCAGCGTTGGAGGGGGCAACAAGAACATTCAGTACTTC.

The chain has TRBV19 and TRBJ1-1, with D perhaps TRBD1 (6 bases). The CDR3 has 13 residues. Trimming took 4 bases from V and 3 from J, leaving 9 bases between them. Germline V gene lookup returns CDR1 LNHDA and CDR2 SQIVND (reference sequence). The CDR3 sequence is CASSNRADTEAFF. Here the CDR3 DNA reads TGTGCCAGTAGTAACAGGGCTGACACTGAAGCTTTCTTT.

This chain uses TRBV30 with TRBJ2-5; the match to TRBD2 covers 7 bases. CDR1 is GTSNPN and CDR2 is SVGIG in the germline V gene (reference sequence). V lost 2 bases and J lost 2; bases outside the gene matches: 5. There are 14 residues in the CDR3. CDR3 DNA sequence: TGTGCCTGGAGTCGGGGACTAAATCAAGAGACCCAGTACTTC. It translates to CAWSRGLNQETQYF.

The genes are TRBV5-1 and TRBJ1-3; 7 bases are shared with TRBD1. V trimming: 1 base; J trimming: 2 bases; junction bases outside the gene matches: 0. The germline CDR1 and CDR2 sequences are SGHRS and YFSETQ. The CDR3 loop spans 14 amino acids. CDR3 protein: CASSLQGAGNTIYF. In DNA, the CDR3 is TGCGCCAGCAGCTTGCAGGGGGCTGGAAACACCATATATTTT.

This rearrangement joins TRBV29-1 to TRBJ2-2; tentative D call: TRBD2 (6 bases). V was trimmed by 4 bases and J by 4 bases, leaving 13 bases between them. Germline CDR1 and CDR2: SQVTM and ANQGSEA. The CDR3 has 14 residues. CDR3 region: CSVVGQGGTGELFF. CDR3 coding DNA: TGCAGCGTTGTTGGGCAGGGAGGCACCGGGGAGCTGTTTTTT.

The CDR3 DNA sequence: TGCGCCAGCAGCTCCGGACAGGGTATCCCCTTTCACACTGAAGCTTTCTTT. Translated: CASSSGQGIPFHTEAFF. The chain has TRBV5-1 and TRBJ1-1, with TRBD1 identical over 8 bases. This CDR3 contains 17 residues. Germline V gives CDR1 SGHRS, CDR2 YFSETQ. Unmatched junction bases numbered 13, after V lost 3 bases and J lost 3 bases.

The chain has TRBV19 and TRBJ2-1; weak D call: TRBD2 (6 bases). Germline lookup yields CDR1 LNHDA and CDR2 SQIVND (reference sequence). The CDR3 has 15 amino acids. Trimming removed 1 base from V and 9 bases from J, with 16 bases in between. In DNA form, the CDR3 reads TGTGCCAGTAGTATAGTTCAGGGAGGACTGAGTGAGCAGTTCTTC. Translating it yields CASSIVQGGLSEQFF. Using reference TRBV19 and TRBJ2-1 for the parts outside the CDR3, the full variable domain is DGGITQSPKYLFRKEGQNVTLSCEQNLNHDAMYWYRQDPGQGLRLIYYSQIVNDFQKGDIAEGYSVSREKKESFPLTVTSAQKNPTAFYLCASSIVQGGLSEQFFGPGTRLTVL.

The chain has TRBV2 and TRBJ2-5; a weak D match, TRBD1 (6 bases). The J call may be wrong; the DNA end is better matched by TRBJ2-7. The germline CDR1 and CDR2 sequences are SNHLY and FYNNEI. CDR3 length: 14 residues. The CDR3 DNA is TGTGCCAGCAGTGTCTACAGGGACCCGTACGAGCAGTACTTC. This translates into CASSVYRDPYEQYF.

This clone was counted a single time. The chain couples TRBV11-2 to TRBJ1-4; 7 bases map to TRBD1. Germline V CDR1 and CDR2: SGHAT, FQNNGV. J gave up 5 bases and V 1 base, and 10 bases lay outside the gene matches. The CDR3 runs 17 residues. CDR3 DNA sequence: TGTGCCAGCAGCTTAGTCCCCGGACAGGTCGGGAATGAAAAACTGTTTTTT. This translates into CASSLVPGQVGNEKLFF.